The present TCR beta chain was sequenced within a study of cytomegalovirus exposure and HLA in healthy donors. The overall study: Researchers found that around 80% of 350 to 500 genotyped donors fell within the Caucasian-associated ancestry cluster. Findings and caveats of the study: In a later analysis, across HLA loci, associated TCR counts were highest for DRB1, lowest for HLA-C. CMV antigen specificity of a few CMV-associated chains was confirmed in vitro.

Comments on this clone: Its antigen is as yet unknown.

V was shortened by 1 base and J by 4 bases, with 10 bases between the two germline ends. The CDR3 is 15 residues long. Germline V gene sequence: CDR1 SGHTA, CDR2 FQGTGA. Primers: 60 Vbeta forward and 13 Jbeta reverse. Profiling relied on immunoSEQ multiplex PCR, and the TCRdb table lists in-frame clones only, not all of them. The profile covers about 200,000 clones, with 65% to 90% appearing a single time and 2% to 2.5% taken by the ten largest. The chain joins TRBV7-3 to TRBJ2-2; D possibly corresponds to TRBD1 (6 bases). Source material: PBMCs. This receptor was obtained from a woman between 50 and 59 years old in good health and CMV-seronegative. CDR3 sequence reads: CASSLKQGFTGELFF. CDR3 sequence (DNA): TGTGCCAGCAGCTTAAAACAGGGATTCACCGGGGAGCTGTTTTTT.